Detailed here is one T cell receptor beta chain. The antigen is unknown. This specimen belongs to a study of T-cell memory formation after mild COVID-19. Study as a whole: Clustering of TCRs was largely donor specific. General observations from the study: CD4+ clones that contracted lay mainly in CM and EM; CD8+ ones lay in EMRA. Cross-reactive memory apparently joined, as some responding clones appeared in pre-infection memory.

The TCR alpha and TCR beta cDNA libraries, bearing sample barcodes and UMIs, were generated by 5'RACE using constant-segment primers. TCRdb used MiXCR to reprocess the 5' RACE reads, holding one entry per CDR3 protein. This repertoire shows 300,000 or so distinct CDR3 sequences, around 15% found once; its top ten account for more than 20%. Germline assignment: CDR1 SGDLS and CDR2 YYNGEE. Germline trimming cut 3 bases from V and 1 base from J; bases unmatched to any gene: 4. This CDR3 has 15 amino acids. This TCR came from a man aged 18 to 35 who had mild COVID-19 (a few samples of this study predate the infection). Cell type and time point are not known. Source material: PBMCs or a T cell subset sorted from them (not recorded which). The chain recombines TRBV9 with TRBJ1-1; 9 bases match TRBD1. The CDR3 region has the DNA TGTGCCAGCAGCGGAGAGGGACAGGGGAACACTGAAGCTTTCTTT. It codes for CASSGEGQGNTEAFF.